One sample yielded the 18 T cell receptor beta chains listed below, sequenced in a study of T cells in women clearing cervical HPV infection. Sequenced by immunoSEQ multiplex PCR; TCRdb stores in-frame clones only, minus some. The sample totals about 14,000 clones. Sequencing input: blood buffy coat. Receptors originate from a woman between 18 and 75 years old with a cervical HPV16 infection that either progressed to CIN3+ or cleared (not recorded which).

Judged by frequency, this clone is medium-sized. The CDR3 end is not reached by the read, which stops 3 residues before it; the germline J gene fills it in. The rearrangement uses TRBV20-1 and TRBJ2-5; 9 bases are shared with TRBD2. The V and J ends lost 6 bases and 0 bases, in that order; junction bases with no gene match: 11. CDR1 and CDR2 (germline): DFQATT, SNEGSKA (reference sequence). The CDR3 length is 16 residues. The part of the CDR3 DNA that was read is TGCAGTGCCGACGGGCTAGCGGGGAGAAACCAAGAGACC. Protein product: CSADGLAGRNQET. The whole CDR3 reads CSADGLAGRNQETQYF.

In regard to this clone: The CDR3 is cut off 3 residues early in the read; its end comes from the germline J gene. The chain employs TRBV7-9 and TRBJ2-7, with TRBD1 matching 10 bases. The CDR3 loop spans 14 amino acids. Germline CDR1 reads SEHNR; CDR2 reads FQNEAQ (reference sequence). V gave up 5 bases and J gave up 4 bases; unmatched junction bases: 5. The covered CDR3 bases are TGTGCCAGCAGCCCGAGGGACAGGGGTTACGAG. Encoded protein: CASSPRDRGYE. The whole CDR3 sequence is CASSPRDRGYEQYF.

Points on this clone: The CDR3 goes on 3 residues after the read ends, and that part is filled in from the germline J gene. This chain links TRBV19 with TRBJ2-2, with D maybe TRBD1 (5 bases). Germline CDR1 is LNHDA and CDR2 is SQIVND (reference sequence). The CDR3 covers 14 residues. The CDR3 reads CASSIPGLGEKLFF. The CDR3 bases that were read are TGTGCCAGTAGTATTCCAGGGCTTGGTGAAAAG.

On this clone: The read falls 3 residues short of the CDR3 end, and the missing part is taken from the germline J gene. The chain employs TRBV29-1 and TRBJ1-1; the match to TRBD1 covers 7 bases. Germline CDR1 reads SQVTM; CDR2 reads ANQGSEA. This CDR3 has 15 amino acids. V trimming: 3 bases; J trimming: 0 bases; junction bases outside the gene matches: 7. Here the CDR3 reads CSVEDRRRLNTEAFF. The CDR3 bases that were read are TGCAGCGTTGAGGACAGGAGAAGGTTGAACACTGAA.

In regard to this clone: Coverage ceases 3 residues before the CDR3 finishes, and the germline J gene fills in the end. The chain carries TRBV20-1 and TRBJ2-6; 8 bases are a match to TRBD2. Germline V gives CDR1 DFQATT, CDR2 SNEGSKA (reference sequence). J gave up 4 bases and V 7 bases, and 6 bases lay outside the gene matches. The CDR3 length is 14 residues. CDR3: CSVPGGAGANVLTF. The DNA read from the CDR3 is TGCAGTGTCCCGGGGGGGGCCGGGGCCAACGTC.

About this clone: The read halts 3 residues ahead of the CDR3 end, with the missing end drawn from the germline J gene. This rearrangement joins TRBV7-6 to TRBJ2-7; TRBD1 matches 8 bases. The CDR3 has 13 residues. CDR1 is SGHVS, CDR2 FNYEAQ, per germline. V shed 6 bases, J shed 5 bases, and the junction held 6 bases outside the gene matches. CDR3 sequence: CASRRTGRDEQYF. CDR3 DNA (partial): TGTGCCAGCAGGAGGACAGGGCGGGACGAG. Supplemented by reference TRBV7-6 and TRBJ2-7, the full variable domain reads GAGVSQSPRYKVTKRGQDVALRCDPISGHVSLYWYRQALGQGPEFLTYFNYEAQQDKSGLPNDRFSAERPEGSISTLTIQRTEQRDSAMYRCASRRTGRDEQYFGPGTRLTVT.

As for this clone: The read comes to an end 3 residues before the CDR3 does, leaving the germline J gene to fill in the end. The chain couples TRBV7-2 to TRBJ2-7; perhaps TRBD2 as D (6 bases). The CDR3 is 15 amino acids. Germline CDR1 is SGHTA and CDR2 is FQGNSA. V was clipped by 5 bases and J by 0 bases, with 14 bases between them. The CDR3 sequence: CASSVRDSSSYEQYF. CDR3 DNA (partial): TGTGCCAGCAGCGTACGGGACTCAAGCTCCTACGAG.

About this clone: The read terminates 3 residues before the CDR3 end, so the remaining end is supplied by the germline J gene. The rearrangement joins TRBV13 to TRBJ1-2; no clear D. Germline V gene data show CDR1 as PRHDT and CDR2 as FYEKMQ (reference sequence). Trimming took off 11 bases at V and 2 bases at J, with 18 bases between the two ends. The length of the CDR3 is 14 residues. The part of the CDR3 DNA that was read is TGTGCCTCTCGCCCCTCAGGAGGGAACTATGGC. Protein product: CASRPSGGNYG. From start to end, the CDR3 is CASRPSGGNYGYTF. The whole variable domain, remainder taken from reference TRBV13 and TRBJ1-2, is AAGVIQSPRHLIKEKRETATLKCYPIPRHDTVYWYQQGPGQDPQFLISFYEKMQSDKGSIPDRFSAQQFSDYHSELNMSSLELGDSALYFCASRPSGGNYGYTFGSGTRLTVV.

Of note for this clone: The junction differs from germline at one of its ends, possibly a read error. The sequenced fragment ends 3 residues before the CDR3 boundary, so the rest is inferred from the germline J gene. The same CDR3 can be traced to other DNA sequences in this sample. The rearrangement uses TRBV6-1 and TRBJ1-3; TRBD1 matches at 10 bases. The CDR3 sequence is 14 residues long. CDR1 and CDR2 from the germline V gene are MNHNS and SASEGT. CDR3 DNA, as far as it was read: TGTGCCAGCAGTGAAGCGGGACAGGGGTACACT. It codes for CASSEAGQGYT. The whole CDR3 sequence is CASSEAGQGYTIYF.

Regarding this clone: Read data end 3 residues before the CDR3 end; the end is taken from the germline J gene. This chain joins TRBV7-6 and TRBJ2-5; tentative D call: TRBD2 (6 bases). With 5 bases removed from V and 5 bases from J, the gap between germline ends came to 18 bases. The CDR3 is made up of 15 amino acids. Per germline, CDR1 SGHVS and CDR2 FNYEAQ. The CDR3 sequence: CASSPGTGLRETQYF. Incomplete CDR3 DNA: TGTGCCAGCAGCCCGGGGACTGGTCTACGGGAGACC.

Comment on this clone: With the read ending 3 residues before the CDR3 end, the germline J gene is used to fill in that end. The chain carries TRBV19 and TRBJ2-3, with D tentatively TRBD1 (5 bases). Germline CDR1 and CDR2: LNHDA and SQIVND (reference sequence). The CDR3 consists of 15 residues. The CDR3 DNA, read in part, is TGTGCCAGTAGTATAGTATATGGGCAGGGCGAGACG. This codes for CASSIVYGQGET. The CDR3 as a whole reads CASSIVYGQGETQYF.

As regards this clone: From the germline J gene comes the end of the CDR3, since the read stops 3 residues before it. This chain joins TRBV5-1 and TRBJ2-7; D is perhaps TRBD2 (6 bases). V lost 4 bases, J lost 0 bases, and 14 bases lay in between. Germline CDR1 reads SGHRS; CDR2 reads YFSETQ. CDR3 length equals 15 residues. CDR3 loop: CASSHGTSNSYEQYF. The DNA read from the CDR3 is TGCGCCAGCAGCCACGGGACTTCCAACTCCTACGAG. Complete variable domain (other parts from reference TRBV5-1 and TRBJ2-7): KAGVTQTPRYLIKTRGQQVTLSCSPISGHRSVSWYQQTPGQGLQFLFEYFSETQRNKGNFPGRFSGRQFSNSRSEMNVSTLELGDSALYLCASSHGTSNSYEQYFGPGTRLTVT.

Of note for this clone: The CDR3 goes on 3 residues after the read ends, and that part is filled in from the germline J gene. This rearrangement joins TRBV20-1 to TRBJ1-2, with unresolved D. CDR1 is DFQATT, CDR2 SNEGSKA, per germline (reference sequence). The CDR3 has 15 amino acids. Trimming cost V 4 bases and J 4 bases, with 19 bases left between them. CDR3 DNA (partial): TGCAGTGCTAAATCGTCAGCGGGATACCTCTATGGC. This gives the protein CSAKSSAGYLYG. The CDR3 reads in full as CSAKSSAGYLYGYTF.

With regard to this clone: The observed sequence ends 3 residues before the CDR3 terminus, with the missing tail filled in from the germline J gene. This sequence joins TRBV12-5 and TRBJ2-7, with TRBD1 as a possible D gene (6 bases). Germline V lookup: CDR1 LGHNT, CDR2 FRNRAP. Trimming stripped 7 bases from V and 1 base from J, with 17 bases between. CDR3 length equals 15 residues. Incomplete CDR3 DNA: TGTGCTAGTGCCCCCGGGGACAAAGGTTCCTACGAG. Encoded protein: CASAPGDKGSYE. The complete CDR3 reads CASAPGDKGSYEQYF.

Worth noting for this clone: The CDR3 end lies 3 residues beyond the end of the read and is filled in from the germline J gene. The chain is built from TRBV11-2 and TRBJ1-5; D call uncertain. V lost 1 base to trimming and J lost 9 bases, with 10 bases between them. Per the germline V gene, CDR1 is SGHAT and CDR2 is FQNNGV. This CDR3 is built from 13 residues. CDR3 residues: CASSLAALRPQHF. The DNA read from the CDR3 is TGTGCCAGCAGCTTAGCAGCGTTACGGCCC.

The DNA read from the CDR3 is TGCGCCAGCAGCTTGGAGGCAGGGAGAAACACC. It yields the protein CASSLEAGRNT. The complete CDR3 sequence is CASSLEAGRNTIYF. The chain uses TRBV5-1 and TRBJ1-3, with D tentatively TRBD1 (5 bases). The CDR3 extends 3 residues past the end of the read, so its final part is completed from the germline J gene. Germline lookup yields CDR1 SGHRS and CDR2 YFSETQ. Between the trimmed V and J ends, which lost 0 bases and 5 bases, there was a span of 9 bases. The CDR3 has 14 residues.

Points on this clone: The read terminates 3 residues ahead of where the CDR3 ends, so the germline J gene completes it. The chain joins TRBV18 to TRBJ1-1, with D possibly matching TRBD1 (5 bases). CDR1 is KGHSH and CDR2 is LQKENI in the germline V gene. The CDR3 sequence is 15 residues long. The covered CDR3 bases are TGTGCCAGCTCACCTGCGGGACTAGCCAAAAACATT. This encodes CASSPAGLAKNI. The CDR3 in full is CASSPAGLAKNIAFF.

Points on this clone: The read terminates 3 residues ahead of where the CDR3 ends, so the germline J gene completes it. This chain joins TRBV7-8 and TRBJ1-3; no firm D call. CDR1 and CDR2 (germline): SGHVS, FQNEAQ. The CDR3 length is 14 residues. Trimming pared 3 bases from V and 0 bases from J, leaving 6 bases between. CDR3 protein: CASSFGDSGNTIYF. CDR3 DNA (partial): TGTGCCAGCAGCTTCGGGGACTCTGGAAACACC.